This T cell receptor (beta chain) was captured by sequencing in a study of diagnostic markers for celiac disease (dated by TCRdb to about 2020). Including cysteine and phenylalanine, the CDR3 has 15 amino acids. No DNA appears here. Taken from the germline V gene, the CDR1 and CDR2 loops are SQVTM and ANQGSEA. Frequency classes this clonotype as medium-sized (0.01 to 0.1%); no count is given. There is no known antigen for this receptor. Sequencer: Illumina MiSeq. Following reprocessing of the reads by TCRdb, the data hold one row per CDR3 protein sequence and no DNA is available. The table for this sample shows 1,200 to 1,500 distinct CDR3 sequences. The leading ten clones occupy roughly 15% of the sample.

Recombination joined TRBV29-1 with TRBJ2-1; TCRdb's D call of TRBD2 is untestable without DNA. Sequencing was performed on either unsorted cells or a sorted T cell fraction (not recorded which). The source of this sequence is a human donor. The CDR3: CSVLPSDGTYNEQFF.